A single sample gave rise to the 17 T cell receptor beta chains below, sequenced in a study of cytotoxic CD8 clonotypes in ibrutinib-treated CLL. TCRdb keeps only in-frame clones here, not all; method: immunoSEQ multiplex PCR. The sample gives about 130,000 clones, around 80% of which show up once; around 13% is in the top ten. The sample was PBMCs, taken after 12 months of ibrutinib treatment. These receptors all come from a human donor with chronic lymphocytic leukemia.

The chain links TRBV23-1 to TRBJ2-3; D gene uncertain. TRBV23-1 carries the ORF label, with uncertain function. V lost 2 bases, J lost 2 bases, and 17 bases lay in between. CDR3 length: 17 residues. The CDR3 reads CASSQLHGTQDTDTQYF. The CDR3 DNA reads TGCGCCAGCAGTCAACTCCATGGAACGCAAGACACAGATACGCAGTATTTT.

This clone was detected once. V usage is TRBV19 and J usage is TRBJ2-7; TRBD2 is a possible D gene (6 bases). CDR3 length: 14 amino acids. Germline V lookup: CDR1 LNHDA, CDR2 SQIVND (reference sequence). Trimming took off 2 bases at V and 6 bases at J, with 14 bases between the two ends. CDR3 in amino acids: CASSIPSANSEQYF. The DNA for the CDR3 is TGTGCCAGTAGTATACCTAGCGCCAATTCCGAGCAGTACTTC. Looking up the rest from reference TRBV19 and TRBJ2-7 gives the full variable domain: DGGITQSPKYLFRKEGQNVTLSCEQNLNHDAMYWYRQDPGQGLRLIYYSQIVNDFQKGDIAEGYSVSREKKESFPLTVTSAQKNPTAFYLCASSIPSANSEQYFGPGTRLTVT.

This chain joins TRBV5-1 and TRBJ2-5, with TRBD2 matching 13 bases. Germline V gene lookup returns CDR1 SGHRS and CDR2 YFSETQ. V trimming: 4 bases; J trimming: 3 bases; junction bases outside the gene matches: 12. This CDR3 has 18 residues. The CDR3 spells CASSGGLAGDSMEETQYF. The DNA for the CDR3 is TGCGCCAGCAGCGGAGGACTAGCGGGAGATAGTATGGAAGAGACCCAGTACTTC. Supplemented by reference TRBV5-1 and TRBJ2-5, the full variable domain reads KAGVTQTPRYLIKTRGQQVTLSCSPISGHRSVSWYQQTPGQGLQFLFEYFSETQRNKGNFPGRFSGRQFSNSRSEMNVSTLELGDSALYLCASSGGLAGDSMEETQYFGPGTRLLVL.

The genes are TRBV5-6 and TRBJ1-2, with TRBD1 matching over 7 bases. Germline trimming cut 3 bases from V and 5 bases from J; bases unmatched to any gene: 10. CDR3 size: 15 residues. Germline CDR1 and CDR2: SGHDT and YYEEEE. As DNA, the CDR3 is TGTGCCAGCAGCTCCACAATGACAGGGAGATATGGCTACACCTTC. Translation: CASSSTMTGRYGYTF.

The CDR3 spells CASSLESRATDTQYF. The CDR3 DNA reads TGTGCCAGCAGCTTGGAGTCTCGGGCCACAGATACGCAGTATTTT. The chain employs TRBV5-4 and TRBJ2-3, with D hard to call. The CDR3 is 15 amino acids. Germline-derived CDR1 and CDR2 are SGHNT and YYREEE (reference sequence). The V end lost 0 bases, the J end lost 2 bases, and 10 bases lay between the germline ends.

The chain has TRBV28 and TRBJ2-7; D gene ambiguous. Germline assignment: CDR1 MDHEN and CDR2 SYDVKM. This CDR3 contains 17 residues. Trimming left V 3 bases short and J 3 bases short, with 21 bases between. DNA for the CDR3: TGTGCCAGCAGTTTCCAGATTATAGGGAAATGGGACTACGAGCAGTACTTC. Amino acids: CASSFQIIGKWDYEQYF.

The rearrangement uses TRBV7-2 and TRBJ1-5; D is perhaps TRBD1 (5 bases). This CDR3 is built from 13 residues. Germline CDR1 SGHTA, CDR2 FQGNSA. The V gene lost 5 bases and the J gene lost 4 bases, with 9 bases spanning the gap. CDR3 protein: CASSRDGNQPQHF. The CDR3 DNA sequence: TGTGCCAGCAGCCGGGACGGAAATCAGCCCCAGCATTTT.

The chain carries TRBV7-6 and TRBJ2-7; TRBD2 matches 9 bases. CDR1 is SGHVS, CDR2 FNYEAQ, per germline. Germline trimming cut 2 bases from V and 5 bases from J; bases unmatched to any gene: 10. The CDR3 runs 16 residues. CDR3 residues: CASSLSGGGRVHEQYF. The CDR3 coding sequence is TGTGCCAGCAGCTTAAGTGGTGGCGGGAGGGTTCACGAGCAGTACTTC. The whole variable domain, filled in from reference TRBV7-6 and TRBJ2-7, reads GAGVSQSPRYKVTKRGQDVALRCDPISGHVSLYWYRQALGQGPEFLTYFNYEAQQDKSGLPNDRFSAERPEGSISTLTIQRTEQRDSAMYRCASSLSGGGRVHEQYFGPGTRLTVT.

V is TRBV15 and J is TRBJ1-1, with a weak D call TRBD1 (5 bases). The ends were cut back, 0 bases at V and 6 bases at J, with 17 bases in the middle. The CDR3 totals 16 residues. Germline-derived CDR1 and CDR2 are LNHNV and YYDKDF (reference sequence). The CDR3 loop reads CATSRDLAGRLAEAFF. The DNA of the CDR3 is TGTGCCACCAGCAGAGATTTGGCAGGGCGGTTAGCTGAAGCTTTCTTT. The full variable domain, completed using reference TRBV15 and TRBJ1-1, is DAMVIQNPRYQVTQFGKPVTLSCSQTLNHNVMYWYQQKSSQAPKLLFHYYDKDFNNEADTPDNFQSRRPNTSFCFLDIRSPGLGDTAMYLCATSRDLAGRLAEAFFGQGTRLTVV.

The rearrangement joins TRBV10-3 to TRBJ2-6; the D gene is possibly TRBD1 (6 bases). CDR3 length: 15 residues. V lost 3 bases to trimming and J lost 3 bases, with 9 bases between them. CDR1 is ENHRY, CDR2 SYGVKD, per germline. CDR3 sequence reads: CAISDNRVGANVLTF. The CDR3 DNA sequence: TGTGCCATCAGTGATAACAGGGTTGGGGCCAACGTCCTGACTTTC.

J is TRBJ2-7 and V is TRBV27, with 9 positions matching TRBD1. The germline CDR1 and CDR2 sequences are MNHEY and SMNVEV (reference sequence). J was trimmed by 1 base and V by 8 bases; bases with no gene match: 12. The CDR3 is 16 amino acids. The CDR3 region has the DNA TGTGCCAGCTCAAGAGTCCCGGGACAGGGATCCTACGAGCAGTACTTC. This codes for CASSRVPGQGSYEQYF.

V usage is TRBV15 and J usage is TRBJ1-5; weak D call: TRBD1 (5 bases). This CDR3 has 16 amino acids. Germline loops: CDR1 LNHNV, CDR2 YYDKDF (reference sequence). V was shortened by 6 bases and J by 3 bases, with 18 bases between the two germline ends. The CDR3 here is CATRGVGGQNNQPQHF. The CDR3, as DNA: TGTGCCACCAGGGGGGTGGGTGGCCAGAACAATCAGCCCCAGCATTTT.

In DNA, the CDR3 is TGTGCCAGCAGCCTTAACAGGGGTCGGTCCTACAATGAGCAGTTCTTC. Its protein is CASSLNRGRSYNEQFF. This chain connects TRBV7-3 to TRBJ2-1; 7 positions match TRBD1. The length of the CDR3 is 16 residues. V gave up 5 bases and J gave up 1 base; unmatched junction bases: 8. The germline V gene has CDR1 SGHTA and CDR2 FQGTGA. Based on the CDR3 plus reference TRBV7-3 and TRBJ2-1, the full variable domain is GAGVSQTPSNKVTEKGKYVELRCDPISGHTALYWYRQSLGQGPEFLIYFQGTGAADDSGLPNDRFFAVRPEGSVSTLKIQRTERGDSAVYLCASSLNRGRSYNEQFFGPGTRLTVL.

The chain uses TRBV25-1 and TRBJ1-1; TRBD1 might be the D (6 bases). V gave up 5 bases and J gave up 3 bases, with 10 bases separating them. CDR1 and CDR2 from the germline V gene are MGHDK and SYGVNS. The CDR3 spans 13 residues. The CDR3 nucleotides read TGTGCCAGCAGTCCAGGGGTATACACTGAAGCTTTCTTT. Protein: CASSPGVYTEAFF.

The J gene is TRBJ2-1, the V gene TRBV19; TRBD1 matches 8 bases. This CDR3 has 13 amino acids. V was pared by 5 bases and J by 7 bases, with 4 bases of the junction left unmatched. CDR1 LNHDA and CDR2 SQIVND come from the germline V gene (reference sequence). In DNA, the CDR3 is TGTGCCAGTAGTCAGGGGGCGCCGAATGAGCAGTTCTTC. It encodes CASSQGAPNEQFF.

The J gene is TRBJ2-2, the V gene TRBV9; D ambiguous. The V gene lost 5 bases and the J gene lost 1 base, with 6 bases spanning the gap. The CDR3 spans 13 residues. Germline V gives CDR1 SGDLS, CDR2 YYNGEE. CDR3 coding DNA: TGTGCCAGCAGGAGCGAGAACACCGGGGAGCTGTTTTTT. It is translated as CASRSENTGELFF.

The V and J genes are TRBV30 and TRBJ1-5; D is unclear. CDR1 GTSNPN and CDR2 SVGIG come from the germline V gene (reference sequence). Trimming stripped 2 bases from V and 7 bases from J, with 12 bases between. The CDR3 is 13 residues long. CDR3 residues: CAWSFGGRQPQHF. The CDR3 DNA follows: TGTGCCTGGAGTTTCGGCGGCAGACAGCCCCAGCATTTT.